These 6 T cell receptor beta chains originate from one sample sequenced in a study of cytomegalovirus exposure and HLA in healthy donors. PCR involved 60 Vbeta and 13 Jbeta primers. Method: immunoSEQ multiplex PCR; TCRdb's copy keeps in-frame clones and lacks some. This sample has 85,000 to 130,000 clones, with around three quarters found just once. The material sequenced was PBMCs. Receptors originate from a woman in her forties or fifties in good health and CMV-seropositive.

The V call is TRBV7-9, the J call TRBJ2-1; TRBD2 matches at 8 bases. This CDR3 has 15 amino acids. CDR1 and CDR2 from the germline V gene are SEHNR and FQNEAQ (reference sequence). V lost 5 bases, J lost 4 bases, and 7 bases stayed unmatched. This chain's CDR3 is CASSPSGQAYNEQFF. CDR3 bases: TGTGCCAGCAGCCCTAGCGGGCAGGCTTACAATGAGCAGTTCTTC.

The rearrangement links TRBV5-5 to TRBJ1-5; maybe TRBD1 (6 bases). V dropped 2 bases and J dropped 4 bases, with 13 bases sitting between them. Germline CDR1 reads SGHKS; CDR2 reads YYEKEE (reference sequence). This CDR3 region has 15 residues. CDR3 DNA: TGTGCCAGCAGCTTTACAGGGATACGGAATCAGCCCCAGCATTTT. This codes for CASSFTGIRNQPQHF. The full variable domain, in which reference TRBV5-5 and TRBJ1-5 provide the parts outside the CDR3, is DAGVTQSPTHLIKTRGQQVTLRCSPISGHKSVSWYQQVLGQGPQFIFQYYEKEERGRGNFPDRFSARQFPNYSSELNVNALLLGDSALYLCASSFTGIRNQPQHFGDGTRLSIL.

This clone was seen only a few times. The chain couples TRBV27 to TRBJ2-5; 7 nucleotides align to TRBD2. With 4 bases clipped from V and 2 bases from J, the junction kept 7 bases outside the gene matches. The CDR3 sequence is 15 residues long. The V gene's germline CDR1 is MNHEY and CDR2 SMNVEV (reference sequence). CDR3 amino acids: CASSSPLGGQETQYF. Here the CDR3 DNA reads TGTGCCAGCAGTTCCCCCCTCGGGGGGCAAGAGACCCAGTACTTC.

This rearrangement joins TRBV6-6 to TRBJ2-7; D gene unclear. V was clipped by 0 bases and J by 4 bases, with 13 bases between them. Germline CDR1 MNHNY, CDR2 SVGAGI (reference sequence). The CDR3 loop spans 15 amino acids. This chain's CDR3 is CASSYSRSLVYEQYF. In DNA, the CDR3 is TGTGCCAGCAGTTACTCCCGAAGTTTAGTTTACGAGCAGTACTTC.

The J gene is TRBJ2-3, the V gene TRBV18, with TRBD1 identical over 7 bases. The CDR3 sequence is 16 residues long. The V segment lost 3 bases and the J segment 0 bases; nucleotides outside the gene matches: 6. Germline CDR1 and CDR2: KGHSH and LQKENI. This CDR3 is CASSPLGTVSTDTQYF. The CDR3 nucleotides are TGTGCCAGCTCACCGCTCGGGACAGTTAGCACAGATACGCAGTATTTT.

The chain couples TRBV6-1 to TRBJ2-2; D is undetermined. The germline V gene has CDR1 MNHNS and CDR2 SASEGT. The V and J ends lost 6 bases and 13 bases respectively, with 12 bases between them. The CDR3 loop spans 11 amino acids. For the CDR3, the DNA is TGTGCCAGCAGCGAACCTGCGTGGCTGTTTTTT. Amino acid sequence: CASSEPAWLFF.